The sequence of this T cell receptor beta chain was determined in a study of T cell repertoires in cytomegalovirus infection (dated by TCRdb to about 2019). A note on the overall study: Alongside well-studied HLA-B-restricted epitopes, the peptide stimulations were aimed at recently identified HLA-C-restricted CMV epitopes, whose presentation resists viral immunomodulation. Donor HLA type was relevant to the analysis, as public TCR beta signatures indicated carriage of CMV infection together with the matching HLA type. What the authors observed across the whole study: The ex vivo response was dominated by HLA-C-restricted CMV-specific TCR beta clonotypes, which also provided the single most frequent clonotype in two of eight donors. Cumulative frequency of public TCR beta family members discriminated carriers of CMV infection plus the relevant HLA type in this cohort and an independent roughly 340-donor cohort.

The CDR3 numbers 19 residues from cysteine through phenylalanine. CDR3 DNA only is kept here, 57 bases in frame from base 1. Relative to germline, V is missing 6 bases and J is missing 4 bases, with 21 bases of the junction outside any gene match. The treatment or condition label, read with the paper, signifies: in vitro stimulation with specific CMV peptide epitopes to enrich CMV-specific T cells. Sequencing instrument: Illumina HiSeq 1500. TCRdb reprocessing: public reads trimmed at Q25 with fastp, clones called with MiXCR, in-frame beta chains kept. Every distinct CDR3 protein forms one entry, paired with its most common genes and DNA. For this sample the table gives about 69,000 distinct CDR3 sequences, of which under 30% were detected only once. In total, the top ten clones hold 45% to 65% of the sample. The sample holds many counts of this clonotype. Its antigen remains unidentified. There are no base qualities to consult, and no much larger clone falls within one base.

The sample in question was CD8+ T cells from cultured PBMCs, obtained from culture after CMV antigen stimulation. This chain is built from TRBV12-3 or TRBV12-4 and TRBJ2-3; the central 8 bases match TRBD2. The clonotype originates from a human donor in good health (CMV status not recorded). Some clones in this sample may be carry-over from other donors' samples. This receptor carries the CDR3 CASRLLAGTAGSSSDTQYF. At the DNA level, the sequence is TGTGCCAGCAGACTCTTAGCGGGAACTGCCGGCTCTTCTTCAGATACGCAGTATTTT.